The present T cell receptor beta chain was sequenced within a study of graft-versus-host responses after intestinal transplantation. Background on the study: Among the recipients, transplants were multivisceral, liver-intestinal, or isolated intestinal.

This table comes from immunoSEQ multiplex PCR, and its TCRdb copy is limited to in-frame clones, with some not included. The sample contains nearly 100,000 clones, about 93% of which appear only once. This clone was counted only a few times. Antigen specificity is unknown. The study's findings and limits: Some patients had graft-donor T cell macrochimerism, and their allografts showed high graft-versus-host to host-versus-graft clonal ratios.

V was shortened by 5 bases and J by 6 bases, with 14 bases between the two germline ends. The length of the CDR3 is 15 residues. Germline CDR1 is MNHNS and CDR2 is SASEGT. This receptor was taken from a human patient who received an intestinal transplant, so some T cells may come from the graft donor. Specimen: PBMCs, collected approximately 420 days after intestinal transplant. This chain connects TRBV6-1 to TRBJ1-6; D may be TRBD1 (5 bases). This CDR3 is CASSPRGAPNSPLHF. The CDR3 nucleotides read TGTGCCAGCAGTCCGAGGGGAGCCCCTAATTCACCCCTCCACTTT.